Below, 10 T cell receptor beta chains from the same sample are listed, as sequenced in a study of CD8 T cells in Susac syndrome. Random-hexamer reverse transcription was applied to about 0.5 to 1 ug RNA. TCRdb independently ran MiXCR on the immunoSEQ multiplex PCR reads; one entry per CDR3 protein. The data contain about 150,000 distinct CDR3 sequences, 85% to 95% of them singletons. Input material: CD4+ T cells from PBMCs. The receptors come from a human donor with Susac syndrome.

This chain uses TRBV5-8 with TRBJ2-7; tentatively, D is TRBD2 (6 bases). CDR3 length: 13 residues. Germline-derived CDR1 and CDR2 are SGHTS and YDEGEE. Trimming took off 5 bases at V and 9 bases at J, with 18 bases between the two ends. CDR3 coding DNA: TGTGCCAGCAGTCAAATCGGGCGGGAACGGCAGTACTTC. Translated, it gives CASSQIGRERQYF.

V and J are TRBV6-5 and TRBJ2-1; TRBD2 might be the D (5 bases). The V end lost 6 bases, the J end lost 5 bases, and 5 bases lay between the germline ends. The CDR3 is made up of 11 amino acids. In germline, CDR1 is MNHEY, CDR2 SVGAGI. CDR3: CASRTNNEQFF. In DNA form, the CDR3 reads TGTGCCAGCAGGACTAACAATGAGCAGTTCTTC.

The gene calls are TRBV4-3 and TRBJ2-3, with D hard to call. CDR1 LGHNA and CDR2 YSLEER come from the germline V gene. The V and J ends lost 4 bases and 4 bases respectively, with 9 bases between them. The CDR3 spans 13 residues. In DNA, the CDR3 is TGCGCCAGCAGCCTAAACAGAGCAGATACGCAGTATTTT. It codes for CASSLNRADTQYF.

J is TRBJ2-2 and V is TRBV9; TRBD1 aligns across 10 bases. Germline CDR1 and CDR2: SGDLS and YYNGEE. The CDR3 covers 16 residues. Trimming removed 2 bases from V and 7 bases from J; junction bases left unmatched: 8. The CDR3 spells CASSVSGTGVSGELFF. The CDR3 DNA sequence: TGTGCCAGCAGCGTCTCCGGGACAGGGGTTAGCGGGGAGCTGTTTTTT.

The rearrangement links TRBV12-3 or TRBV12-4 to TRBJ2-7; D is unclear. Trimming shortened V by 1 base and J by 9 bases, and 10 bases separated the two germline ends. The CDR3 covers 12 residues. The CDR3 region is CASSLGQFGQYF. Here the CDR3 DNA reads TGTGCCAGCAGTTTAGGGCAGTTTGGGCAGTACTTC.

The chain recombines TRBV11-3 with TRBJ2-3; the D gene could be TRBD1 or TRBD2 (6 bases each). Germline V gene data show CDR1 as SGHNT and CDR2 as YENEEA. Trimming stripped 5 bases from V and 2 bases from J, with 11 bases between. This CDR3 region has 14 residues. As DNA, the CDR3 is TGTGCCAGCAGCCGGGGGACAATCACAGATACGCAGTATTTT. The encoded protein is CASSRGTITDTQYF.

The rearrangement links TRBV11-2 to TRBJ2-5, with D unresolved. Germline CDR1 SGHAT, CDR2 FQNNGV. This CDR3 is built from 13 residues. Trimming took off 5 bases at V and 1 base at J, with 8 bases between the two ends. The CDR3 nucleotides read TGTGCCAGCAGCATTGGGGTCCAAGAGACCCAGTACTTC. It specifies CASSIGVQETQYF.

V is TRBV12-3 or TRBV12-4 and J is TRBJ2-1, with D perhaps TRBD2 (6 bases). Trimming pared 5 bases from V and 15 bases from J, leaving 23 bases between. The CDR3 runs to 14 residues. The CDR3 reads CASSDSGRGVDSFF. In DNA form, the CDR3 reads TGTGCCAGCAGTGATTCTGGGCGGGGCGTAGATTCGTTCTTC.

The genes are TRBV2 and TRBJ1-2; 8 bases match TRBD1. The CDR3 is 12 residues long. Germline V gene sequence: CDR1 SNHLY, CDR2 FYNNEI. V shed 5 bases and J 6 bases; nucleotides not matched to a gene: 2. CDR3 nucleotides: TGTGCCAGCAGTAAGACAGGGGATGGCTACACCTTC. Translating it yields CASSKTGDGYTF.

V and J are TRBV12-3 or TRBV12-4 and TRBJ2-5; D ambiguous. Trimming stripped 0 bases from V and 4 bases from J, with 9 bases between. The CDR3 spans 14 residues. CDR3 DNA sequence: TGTGCCAGCAGTTTAGCAGGGTGGAGAGAGACCCAGTACTTC. Amino acid sequence: CASSLAGWRETQYF.